This T cell receptor beta chain was observed in a study of early T cells in non-severe SARS-CoV-2 infection. Attachment of unique molecular identifiers was made to individual cDNA molecules. MiXCR, applied by TCRdb to the 5' RACE reads, yields one record per CDR3 protein. The data hold 25,000 to 30,000 distinct CDR3 sequences, with 5.3% observed a single time. V shed 1 base and J shed 4 bases, with 18 bases lying between them. The CDR3 extends over 17 amino acids. Germline loops: CDR1 LGHNA, CDR2 YSLEER. This clonotype was counted ten times or more. The receptor was isolated from an adult who was a healthcare worker with PCR-confirmed SARS-CoV-2 infection or an uninfected control (not recorded which). The sequenced sample was whole blood. V and J are TRBV4-3 and TRBJ2-3, with a tentative D call TRBD2 (6 bases). CDR3 protein: CASSQVLRGVRPDTQYF. Here the CDR3 DNA reads TGCGCCAGCAGCCAAGTTTTGCGGGGTGTACGCCCAGATACGCAGTATTTT.